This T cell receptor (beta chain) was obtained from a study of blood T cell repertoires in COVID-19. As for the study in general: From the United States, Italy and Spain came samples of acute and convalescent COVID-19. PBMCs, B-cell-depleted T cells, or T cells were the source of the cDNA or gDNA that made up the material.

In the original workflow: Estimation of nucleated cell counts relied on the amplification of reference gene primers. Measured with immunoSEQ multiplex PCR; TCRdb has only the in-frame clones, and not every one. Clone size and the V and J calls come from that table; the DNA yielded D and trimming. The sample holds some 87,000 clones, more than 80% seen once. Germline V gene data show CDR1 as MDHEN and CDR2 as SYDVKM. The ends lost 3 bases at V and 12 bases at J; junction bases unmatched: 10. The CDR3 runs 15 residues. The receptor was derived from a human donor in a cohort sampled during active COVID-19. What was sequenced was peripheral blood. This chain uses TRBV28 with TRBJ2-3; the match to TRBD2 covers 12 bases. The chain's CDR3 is CASSFLAGGPGGQYF. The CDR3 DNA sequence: TGTGCCAGCAGTTTCCTAGCGGGAGGGCCGGGAGGACAGTATTTT.